This passage covers 28 T cell receptor beta chains from one sample sequenced in a study of identical twins. One entry per CDR3 protein, called by TCRdb with MiXCR from the 5' RACE reads. The table has 460,000 or so distinct CDR3 sequences, around 14% seen once; the top ten hold about 0.52%. These same records also appear under a second study, on yellow fever vaccine responses in identical twins.

Material: CD4+ T cells sorted from blood. These receptors originate from a woman aged 18-29 years in good health.

This clonotype has more than one count but fewer than ten. The chain links TRBV5-6 to TRBJ2-5; 7 bases line up with TRBD1. J was trimmed by 5 bases and V by 0 bases; bases with no gene match: 10. In germline, CDR1 is SGHDT, CDR2 YYEEEE. The CDR3 runs to 16 residues. CDR3 loop: CASSLETRGRGETQYF. DNA of the CDR3: TGTGCCAGCAGCTTGGAAACGAGGGGGCGCGGGGAGACCCAGTACTTC.

The rearrangement joins TRBV12-3 or TRBV12-4 to TRBJ1-1, with D perhaps TRBD1 (5 bases). Trimming removed 3 bases at V and 4 bases at J, with 12 bases between. The CDR3 has 14 amino acids. The CDR3 DNA is TGTGCCAGCAGTTTCCCAGGGTATCGCACTGAAGCTTTCTTT. Translation: CASSFPGYRTEAFF.

The chain recombines TRBV4-3 with TRBJ2-7; 7 bases line up with TRBD2. J gave up 3 bases and V 0 bases, and 5 bases lay outside the gene matches. This CDR3 has 15 amino acids. Germline V gives CDR1 LGHNA, CDR2 YSLEER. CDR3 residues: CASSQDLAEIYEQYF. The DNA of the CDR3 is TGCGCCAGCAGCCAAGATCTAGCGGAGATCTACGAGCAGTACTTC.

Here the CDR3 reads CASKTGMNTEAFF. CDR3 nucleotide sequence: TGTGCCAGCAAGACAGGGATGAACACTGAAGCTTTCTTT. The genes are TRBV27 and TRBJ1-1; 7 bases line up with TRBD1. V lost 7 bases and J lost 0; bases outside the gene matches: 2. Germline V gene sequence: CDR1 MNHEY, CDR2 SMNVEV (reference sequence). The CDR3 length is 13 residues.

This clonotype was observed a handful of times. V and J are TRBV29-1 and TRBJ2-7; D is ambiguous. The germline V and J ends were trimmed by 3 bases and 3 bases, with 9 bases remaining between them. Germline CDR1 reads SQVTM; CDR2 reads ANQGSEA. This CDR3 spans 12 amino acids. The CDR3 loop is CSVDGAGYEQYF. Written as DNA, the CDR3 is TGCAGCGTTGACGGTGCAGGCTACGAGCAGTACTTC.

The J gene is TRBJ2-1, the V gene TRBV9, with D possibly matching TRBD1 (5 bases). V lost 3 bases to trimming and J lost 5 bases, with 18 bases between them. The CDR3 sequence is 16 residues long. In germline, CDR1 is SGDLS, CDR2 YYNGEE. As DNA, the CDR3 is TGTGCCAGCAGCGATCCAGGACAAAATCACCACAATGAGCAGTTCTTC. Translation: CASSDPGQNHHNEQFF.

This clonotype was seen repeatedly, ten times or more. The chain recombines TRBV12-3 or TRBV12-4 with TRBJ2-7, with 8 bases matching TRBD2. The CDR3 loop spans 15 amino acids. J lost 7 bases, V lost 5 bases, and 13 bases had no gene match. CDR3 residues: CASSPQPGGPGEQYF. The DNA of the CDR3 is TGTGCCAGCAGTCCCCAACCGGGAGGGCCGGGAGAGCAGTACTTC.

Many counts were recorded for this clonotype. The chain joins TRBV29-1 to TRBJ2-1; 9 nucleotides line up with TRBD1. This CDR3 region has 15 residues. V lost 6 bases and J lost 1; bases outside the gene matches: 7. Germline V gene data show CDR1 as SQVTM and CDR2 as ANQGSEA. The CDR3 spells CSVAGTGNSYNEQFF. CDR3 nucleotides: TGCAGCGTGGCCGGGACAGGGAATTCCTACAATGAGCAGTTCTTC.

This clonotype has a count of ten or more. The genes are TRBV20-1 and TRBJ2-2; TRBD1 is a possible D gene (5 bases). Trimming stripped 3 bases from V and 1 base from J, with 9 bases between. Germline CDR1 and CDR2: DFQATT and SNEGSKA (reference sequence). This CDR3 has 14 amino acids. The CDR3 loop reads CSARGQGNTGELFF. The CDR3 region has the DNA TGCAGTGCTAGGGGGCAGGGGAACACCGGGGAGCTGTTTTTT.

Ten or more counts support this clonotype. J is TRBJ2-7 and V is TRBV12-3 or TRBV12-4; TRBD2 agrees at 9 bases. This CDR3 comprises 14 residues. V lost 6 bases and J lost 3; bases outside the gene matches: 6. CDR3 nucleotides: TGTGCCAGCAGCATAGCGGGAGCCAGCTACGAGCAGTACTTC. Its translation: CASSIAGASYEQYF.

This chain connects TRBV6-5 to TRBJ2-7; TRBD1 matches at 7 bases. After removal of 0 bases from V and 1 base from J, the junction contained 0 bases not matched to a gene. Germline loops: CDR1 MNHEY, CDR2 SVGAGI. There are 14 residues in the CDR3. CDR3 amino acids: CASSYSGQSYEQYF. The CDR3 coding sequence is TGTGCCAGCAGTTACTCGGGACAGTCCTACGAGCAGTACTTC.

This chain joins TRBV7-2 and TRBJ2-5, with D hard to call. In germline, CDR1 is SGHTA, CDR2 FQGNSA. CDR3 size: 15 residues. Trimming took off 5 bases at V and 6 bases at J, with 19 bases between the two ends. The DNA of the CDR3 is TGTGCCAGCAGCCCAGACATGTTTTCAGGAAAGACCCAGTACTTC. Its protein product is CASSPDMFSGKTQYF.

The rearrangement joins TRBV5-1 to TRBJ2-7; 9 positions match TRBD1. This CDR3 comprises 15 residues. Germline CDR1 reads SGHRS; CDR2 reads YFSETQ. Germline trimming cut 4 bases from V and 2 bases from J; bases unmatched to any gene: 7. The CDR3 DNA is TGCGCCAGCAGCGGACAGGGGTTTGGAGCCTACGAGCAGTACTTC. It encodes CASSGQGFGAYEQYF. The full variable domain, rest sourced from reference TRBV5-1 and TRBJ2-7, is KAGVTQTPRYLIKTRGQQVTLSCSPISGHRSVSWYQQTPGQGLQFLFEYFSETQRNKGNFPGRFSGRQFSNSRSEMNVSTLELGDSALYLCASSGQGFGAYEQYFGPGTRLTVT.

The chain combines TRBV12-3 or TRBV12-4 with TRBJ2-3, with D possibly matching TRBD2 (5 bases). V was trimmed by 3 bases and J by 4 bases, leaving 11 bases between them. This CDR3 region has 14 residues. CDR3 in amino acids: CASSFRGSADTQYF. DNA for the CDR3: TGTGCCAGCAGTTTCAGAGGGTCCGCAGATACGCAGTATTTT.

CDR3 coding DNA: TGCAGTGCTGGCCGACTAGTCGGGAGGGCGGGTGAGCAGTTCTTC. Translation: CSAGRLVGRAGEQFF. J is TRBJ2-1 and V is TRBV20-1; 8 positions match TRBD2. This CDR3 has 15 residues. V lost 5 bases to trimming and J lost 9 bases; unmatched junction nucleotides: 15. Per the germline V gene, CDR1 is DFQATT and CDR2 is SNEGSKA (reference sequence).

The chain couples TRBV29-1 to TRBJ2-7; 9 bases match TRBD1. V shed 7 bases, J shed 1 base, and the junction held 11 bases outside the gene matches. The CDR3 has 15 amino acids. Germline CDR1 SQVTM, CDR2 ANQGSEA. CDR3 protein: CSARGDREASYEQYF. In nucleotides, the CDR3 is TGCAGCGCTAGGGGGGACAGGGAGGCATCCTACGAGCAGTACTTC.

The chain has TRBV7-2 and TRBJ2-7; 7 bases are shared with TRBD1. Germline V lookup: CDR1 SGHTA, CDR2 FQGNSA. With 2 bases clipped from V and 7 bases from J, the junction kept 5 bases outside the gene matches. The CDR3 contains 13 residues. The CDR3 coding sequence is TGTGCCAGCAGCTTACAACAGGGGTTTGAGCAGTACTTC. This translates into CASSLQQGFEQYF.

This clonotype showed up just a few times. The rearrangement uses TRBV7-2 and TRBJ2-7; 8 bases map to TRBD2. CDR1 is SGHTA, CDR2 FQGNSA, per germline. The CDR3 length is 14 residues. The trim removed 5 bases at V and 9 bases at J, leaving 12 bases unmatched. This CDR3 reads CASSRGGAPRGQYF. DNA for the CDR3: TGTGCCAGCAGCCGGGGGGGGGCCCCCCGCGGGCAGTACTTC. The full variable domain, with the rest looked up from reference TRBV7-2 and TRBJ2-7, is GAGVSQSPSNKVTEKGKDVELRCDPISGHTALYWYRQSLGQGLEFLIYFQGNSAPDKSGLPSDRFSAERTGGSVSTLTIQRTQQEDSAVYLCASSRGGAPRGQYFGPGTRLTVT.

The genes are TRBV10-3 and TRBJ2-7, with a tentative D call TRBD1 (5 bases). With 6 bases removed from V and 0 bases from J, the gap between germline ends came to 9 bases. Germline V gene lookup returns CDR1 ENHRY and CDR2 SYGVKD. This CDR3 contains 13 residues. The CDR3 loop is CAISKGSSYEQYF. The CDR3 nucleotides are TGTGCCATCAGCAAGGGGTCCTCCTACGAGCAGTACTTC.

This clonotype has ten or more counts. The chain couples TRBV4-1 to TRBJ2-5; 9 positions agree with TRBD2. CDR1 is MGHRA, CDR2 YSYEKL, per germline. The J segment lost 3 bases and the V segment lost 4 bases, leaving 12 bases of the junction unmatched. CDR3 size: 17 residues. CDR3 region: CASSRLSSGGNKETQYF. The CDR3 DNA reads TGCGCCAGCAGCCGACTTTCGAGCGGGGGGAATAAAGAGACCCAGTACTTC.

For the CDR3, the DNA is TGTGCCAGCAGGACTAGACTAGCGACCGGGGAGCTGTTTTTT. Amino acid sequence: CASRTRLATGELFF. The V call is TRBV2, the J call TRBJ2-2, with 8 bases that match TRBD2. This CDR3 comprises 14 residues. V trimming: 6 bases; J trimming: 5 bases; junction bases outside the gene matches: 5. The V gene's germline CDR1 is SNHLY and CDR2 FYNNEI.

The chain is built from TRBV12-3 or TRBV12-4 and TRBJ2-1; tentatively, D is TRBD2 (5 bases). The CDR3 has 13 amino acids. The ends were cut back, 5 bases at V and 9 bases at J, with 14 bases in the middle. The CDR3 coding sequence is TGTGCCAGCAGTCCGGGAACCGAGAGTGAGCAGTTCTTC. Its protein is CASSPGTESEQFF.

This clonotype showed up just a few times. The V gene is TRBV11-2, the J gene TRBJ2-3; the match to TRBD2 covers 9 bases. This CDR3 is 13 amino acids long. The V and J ends lost 11 bases and 9 bases, in that order; junction bases with no gene match: 12. The germline V gene has CDR1 SGHAT and CDR2 FQNNGV. CDR3 sequence (DNA): TGTGCCGACGGGCTAGCGGGAAGTGGCACGCAGTATTTT. Translated: CADGLAGSGTQYF. The whole variable domain, remainder taken from reference TRBV11-2 and TRBJ2-3, is EAGVAQSPRYKIIEKRQSVAFWCNPISGHATLYWYQQILGQGPKLLIQFQNNGVVDDSQLPKDRFSAERLKGVDSTLKIQPAKLEDSAVYLCADGLAGSGTQYFGPGTRLTVL.

The CDR3 loop is CSANGQAKAQETQYF. The CDR3, as DNA: TGCAGTGCTAACGGACAAGCTAAGGCCCAAGAGACCCAGTACTTC. The chain combines TRBV20-1 with TRBJ2-5, with a possible D match to TRBD1 (5 bases). The CDR3 runs 15 residues. V was pared by 4 bases and J by 1 base, with 16 bases between. Germline-derived CDR1 and CDR2 are DFQATT and SNEGSKA (reference sequence).

This chain connects TRBV6-5 to TRBJ2-7; 10 bases line up with TRBD1. V shed 0 bases, J shed 5 bases, and the junction held 16 bases outside the gene matches. The CDR3 covers 19 residues. Germline V gene sequence: CDR1 MNHEY, CDR2 SVGAGI. The CDR3 spells CASSYSRLRDRGSGDEQYF. The CDR3 bases are TGTGCCAGCAGTTACTCGAGGCTCCGGGACAGGGGATCTGGAGACGAGCAGTACTTC.

This rearrangement joins TRBV4-2 to TRBJ2-2; the D gene is possibly TRBD2 (7 bases). The germline CDR1 and CDR2 sequences are LGHNA and YNFKEQ. The CDR3 has 20 amino acids. V lost 0 bases to trimming and J lost 4 bases, with 24 bases between them. CDR3 sequence: CASSQDDWGGQYTGTGELFF. CDR3 in DNA: TGTGCCAGCAGCCAAGATGATTGGGGGGGGCAATATACGGGCACCGGGGAGCTGTTTTTT.

The chain links TRBV10-3 to TRBJ2-5; no clear D gene. The CDR3 spans 14 residues. V dropped 4 bases and J dropped 1 base, with 10 bases sitting between them. The germline V gene encodes CDR1 ENHRY and CDR2 SYGVKD. The CDR3 DNA reads as TGTGCCATCAGTGGAAGGACGGTCCAAGAGACCCAGTACTTC. Its translation is CAISGRTVQETQYF.

This clonotype was picked up many times. Compared with germline, one end of the junction differs, possibly owing to a read error. J is TRBJ2-5 and V is TRBV12-3 or TRBV12-4; D gene ambiguous. The CDR3 is made up of 11 amino acids. This CDR3 reads CASSLVETQYF. CDR3 DNA: TGTGCCAGCAGCTTAGTGGAGACCCAGTACTTC.